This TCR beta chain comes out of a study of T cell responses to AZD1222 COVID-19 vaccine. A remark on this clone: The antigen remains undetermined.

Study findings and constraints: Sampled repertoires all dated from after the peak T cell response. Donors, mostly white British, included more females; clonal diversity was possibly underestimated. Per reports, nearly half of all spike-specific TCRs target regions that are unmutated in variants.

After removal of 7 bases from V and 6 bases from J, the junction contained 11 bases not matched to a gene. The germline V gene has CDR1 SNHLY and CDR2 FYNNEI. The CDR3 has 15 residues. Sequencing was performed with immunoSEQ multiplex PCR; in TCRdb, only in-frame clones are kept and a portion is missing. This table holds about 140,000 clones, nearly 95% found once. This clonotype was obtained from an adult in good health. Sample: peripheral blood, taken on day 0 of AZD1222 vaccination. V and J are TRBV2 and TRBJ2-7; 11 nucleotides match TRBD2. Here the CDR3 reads CASKGELAGDIEQYF. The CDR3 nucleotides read TGTGCCAGCAAAGGGGAACTAGCGGGAGATATCGAGCAGTACTTC. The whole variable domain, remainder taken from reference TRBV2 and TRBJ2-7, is EPEVTQTPSHQVTQMGQEVILRCVPISNHLYFYWYRQILGQKVEFLVSFYNNEISEKSEIFDDQFSVERPDGSNFTLKIRSTKLEDSAMYFCASKGELAGDIEQYFGPGTRLTVT.